Below are 15 T cell receptor beta chains sequenced from a single sample in a study of T cell responses to AZD1222 COVID-19 vaccine. The protocol was immunoSEQ multiplex PCR, while the TCRdb copy is restricted to in-frame clones and leaves out a portion. This table holds roughly 130,000 clones, around 90% found once. The source was peripheral blood, collected on day 0 of MenACWY control vaccination. Source of these receptors: an adult in good health.

J is TRBJ1-4 and V is TRBV21-1. TRBV21-1 is a recognized pseudogene. This CDR3 comprises 14 residues. The CDR3 spells CASTGWPLGRKLFF. The DNA for the CDR3 is TGTGCCAGCACTGGTTGGCCCCTAGGTAGAAAACTGTTTTTT.

V and J are TRBV7-9 and TRBJ1-2, with D unclear. Germline-derived CDR1 and CDR2 are SEHNR and FQNEAQ (reference sequence). The CDR3 runs to 13 residues. V dropped 5 bases and J dropped 0 bases, with 7 bases sitting between them. CDR3 residues: CASSRGANYGYTF. CDR3 nucleotides: TGTGCCAGCAGCCGTGGCGCTAACTATGGCTACACCTTC. Drawing the rest from reference TRBV7-9 and TRBJ1-2, the complete variable domain is DTGVSQNPRHKITKRGQNVTFRCDPISEHNRLYWYRQTLGQGPEFLTYFQNEAQLEKSRLLSDRFSAERPKGSFSTLEIQRTEQGDSAMYLCASSRGANYGYTFGSGTRLTVV.

This sequence joins TRBV28 and TRBJ2-7; D is perhaps TRBD1 (6 bases). Germline V lookup: CDR1 MDHEN, CDR2 SYDVKM. V dropped 5 bases and J dropped 5 bases, with 25 bases sitting between them. The CDR3 runs to 17 residues. The CDR3 DNA reads as TGTGCCAGCAGTGGCCCACACACTCGGGACATAAGGGACGAGCAGTACTTC. It encodes CASSGPHTRDIRDEQYF.

This chain links TRBV28 with TRBJ2-7; either TRBD1 or TRBD2 may supply D (5 bases each). The V gene's germline CDR1 is MDHEN and CDR2 SYDVKM. Trimming took off 8 bases at V and 2 bases at J, with 16 bases between the two ends. The CDR3 covers 14 residues. CDR3 in DNA: TGTGCCAGCTTTTCGCCGGGACGGCCCTACGAGCAGTACTTC. This sequence encodes CASFSPGRPYEQYF.

J is TRBJ1-3 and V is TRBV5-1; D possibly corresponds to TRBD1 (5 bases). This CDR3 has 16 amino acids. CDR1 and CDR2 from the germline V gene are SGHRS and YFSETQ. The V gene lost 4 bases and the J gene lost 0 bases, with 14 bases spanning the gap. The CDR3 loop reads CASSAADIHSGNTIYF. CDR3 sequence (DNA): TGCGCCAGCAGCGCGGCGGACATACACTCTGGAAACACCATATATTTT.

The DNA of the CDR3 is TGTGCCACCCAGGGGCAGACCTCCTACGAGCAGTACTTC. This gives the protein CATQGQTSYEQYF. This rearrangement joins TRBV19 to TRBJ2-7; the D gene is possibly TRBD1 (6 bases). V lost 10 bases and J lost 0, with 13 bases in between. CDR1 is LNHDA and CDR2 is SQIVND in the germline V gene (reference sequence). The CDR3 has 13 amino acids. Together with reference TRBV19 and TRBJ2-7, the CDR3 gives the full variable domain: DGGITQSPKYLFRKEGQNVTLSCEQNLNHDAMYWYRQDPGQGLRLIYYSQIVNDFQKGDIAEGYSVSREKKESFPLTVTSAQKNPTAFYLCATQGQTSYEQYFGPGTRLTVT.

The chain couples TRBV24-1 to TRBJ2-1; D uncertain. CDR1 and CDR2 (germline): KGHDR, SFDVKD. V lost 0 bases to trimming and J lost 8 bases, with 7 bases between them. CDR3 length equals 13 residues. The CDR3, as DNA: TGTGCCACCAGTGATTTGGTTAAACATGAGCAGTTCTTC. The encoded protein is CATSDLVKHEQFF.

The rearrangement uses TRBV2 and TRBJ2-3; no reliable D call. The CDR3 covers 13 residues. Trimming cost V 9 bases and J 2 bases, with 12 bases left between them. Germline V lookup: CDR1 SNHLY, CDR2 FYNNEI. CDR3 region: CARGGRSTDTQYF. CDR3 coding DNA: TGTGCCAGAGGTGGGCGGTCCACAGATACGCAGTATTTT.

V and J are TRBV23-1 and TRBJ1-5; 10 bases agree with TRBD1. TRBV23-1 is an ORF, and what it does is uncertain. The CDR3 runs to 18 residues. V trimming: 1 base; J trimming: 7 bases; junction bases outside the gene matches: 13. In DNA, the CDR3 is TGCGCCAGCAGTCAATGGGGTTGGGACAGGGGCCCCGGACAGCCCCAGCATTTT. Its translation is CASSQWGWDRGPGQPQHF.

In its sample, this clone was seen once. The CDR3 DNA follows: TGTGCCAGCAGTCATACAGGGATCTCCTACGAGCAGTACTTC. Translation: CASSHTGISYEQYF. V is TRBV6-5 and J is TRBJ2-7; a possible D gene is TRBD1 (6 bases). From germline, CDR1 is MNHEY and CDR2 SVGAGI. The CDR3 consists of 14 residues. Deletions cut 5 bases from V and 0 bases from J, with 11 bases between.

This chain uses TRBV10-2 with TRBJ2-2; tentative D call: TRBD2 (7 bases). Looked up from germline, CDR1 is WSHSY and CDR2 is SAAADI. Deletions cut 11 bases from V and 0 bases from J, with 13 bases between. This CDR3 spans 14 amino acids. CDR3 DNA sequence: TGCGCCGCGGGGGCGGGCGCGAACACCGGGGAGCTGTTTTTT. Amino acids: CAAGAGANTGELFF.

V usage is TRBV6-5 and J usage is TRBJ2-7; the match to TRBD1 covers 7 bases. This CDR3 region has 15 residues. J was trimmed by 0 bases and V by 5 bases; bases with no gene match: 7. Germline-derived CDR1 and CDR2 are MNHEY and SVGAGI. The CDR3 reads CASSMKGGSSYEQYF. The DNA of the CDR3 is TGTGCCAGCAGTATGAAAGGGGGCAGCTCCTACGAGCAGTACTTC.

This clone was detected once. The DNA for the CDR3 is TGTGCCAGCAGCGGCTCGTGGCTCGGGAAGGGATACAATGAGCAGTTCTTC. This sequence encodes CASSGSWLGKGYNEQFF. This rearrangement joins TRBV5-6 to TRBJ2-1, with a tentative D call TRBD2 (5 bases). CDR3 size: 17 residues. The V gene lost 4 bases and the J gene lost 4 bases, with 21 bases spanning the gap. CDR1 is SGHDT, CDR2 YYEEEE, per germline. The whole variable domain, remainder taken from reference TRBV5-6 and TRBJ2-1, is DAGVTQSPTHLIKTRGQQVTLRCSPKSGHDTVSWYQQALGQGPQFIFQYYEEEERQRGNFPDRFSGHQFPNYSSELNVNALLLGDSALYLCASSGSWLGKGYNEQFFGPGTRLTVL.

The chain links TRBV10-3 to TRBJ1-1; D is unresolved. From germline, CDR1 is ENHRY and CDR2 SYGVKD. The V gene lost 3 bases and the J gene lost 0 bases, with 8 bases spanning the gap. CDR3 size: 14 residues. CDR3 DNA: TGTGCCATCAGTGACCCGGACTTGAACACTGAAGCTTTCTTT. It encodes CAISDPDLNTEAFF.

The chain has TRBV6-5 and TRBJ1-2, with 8 bases that match TRBD1. The germline V gene has CDR1 MNHEY and CDR2 SVGAGI. The CDR3 consists of 15 residues. J gave up 4 bases and V 6 bases, and 10 bases lay outside the gene matches. In nucleotides, the CDR3 is TGTGCCAGCAGACCCCGCCGACAGGGGCCCTATGGCTACACCTTC. As protein: CASRPRRQGPYGYTF.